This TCR beta chain derives from a study of cytomegalovirus exposure and HLA in healthy donors. Background on the study: As released early, the data held 85 million to 95 million unique TCRs from HLA-typed donors. Study-level findings and limits: As a later analysis showed, a missense DCLRE1C variant was linked to trimming of TCR beta V- and J-genes.

Concerning this clone: Its specificity is not known.

The PCR ran on 60 Vbeta and 13 Jbeta primers. Assay used: immunoSEQ multiplex PCR; TCRdb lists only in-frame clones, some missing. The table shows approximately 100,000 clones, with roughly 9.4% occurring only once. This CDR3 has 15 amino acids. The junction had 12 bases not matched to a gene; V was cut back by 7 bases and J by 6 bases. The V gene's germline CDR1 is LNHDA and CDR2 SQIVND (reference sequence). The chain employs TRBV19 and TRBJ2-1; 7 positions match TRBD2. The sample was PBMCs. This TCR came from a man in his forties or fifties in good health and CMV-seropositive. The CDR3 DNA reads TGTGCCAGTAACATGGGCGGGAGTCGGGGCAATGAGCAGTTCTTC. This translates into CASNMGGSRGNEQFF.